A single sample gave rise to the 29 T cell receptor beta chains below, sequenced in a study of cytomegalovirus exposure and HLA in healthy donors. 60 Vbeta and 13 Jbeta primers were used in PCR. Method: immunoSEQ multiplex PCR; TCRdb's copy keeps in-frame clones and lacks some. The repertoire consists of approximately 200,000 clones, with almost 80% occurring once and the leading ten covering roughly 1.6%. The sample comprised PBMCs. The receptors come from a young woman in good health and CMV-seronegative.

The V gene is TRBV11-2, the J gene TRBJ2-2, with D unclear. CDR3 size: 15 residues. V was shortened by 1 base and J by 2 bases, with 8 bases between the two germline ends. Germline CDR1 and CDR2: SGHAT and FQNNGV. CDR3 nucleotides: TGTGCCAGCAGCTTAGGAGTCGTAAACACCGGGGAGCTGTTTTTT. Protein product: CASSLGVVNTGELFF.

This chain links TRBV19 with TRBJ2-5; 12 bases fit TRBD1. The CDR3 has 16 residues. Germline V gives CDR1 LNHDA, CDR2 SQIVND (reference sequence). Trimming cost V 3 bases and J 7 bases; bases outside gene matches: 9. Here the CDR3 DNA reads TGTGCCAGTAGTATGGGGACAGGGGGCCGTAGGGGGACCCAGTACTTC. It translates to CASSMGTGGRRGTQYF.

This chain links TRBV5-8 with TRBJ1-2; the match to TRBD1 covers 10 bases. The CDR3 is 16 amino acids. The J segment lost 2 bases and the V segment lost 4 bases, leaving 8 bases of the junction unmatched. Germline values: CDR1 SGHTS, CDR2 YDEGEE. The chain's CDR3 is CASSPFGQGENYGYTF. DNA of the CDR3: TGTGCCAGCAGCCCTTTCGGACAGGGGGAAAACTATGGCTACACCTTC. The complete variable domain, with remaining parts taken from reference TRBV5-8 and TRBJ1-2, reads EAGVTQSPTHLIKTRGQQATLRCSPISGHTSVYWYQQALGLGLQFLLWYDEGEERNRGNFPPRFSGRQFPNYSSELNVNALELEDSALYLCASSPFGQGENYGYTFGSGTRLTVV.

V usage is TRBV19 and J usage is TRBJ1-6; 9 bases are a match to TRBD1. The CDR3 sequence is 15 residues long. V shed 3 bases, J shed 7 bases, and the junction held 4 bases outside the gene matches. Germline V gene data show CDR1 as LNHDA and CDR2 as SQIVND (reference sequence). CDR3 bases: TGTGCCAGTAGTATCGAGGGACAGGGAAATTCACCCCTCCACTTT. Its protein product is CASSIEGQGNSPLHF.

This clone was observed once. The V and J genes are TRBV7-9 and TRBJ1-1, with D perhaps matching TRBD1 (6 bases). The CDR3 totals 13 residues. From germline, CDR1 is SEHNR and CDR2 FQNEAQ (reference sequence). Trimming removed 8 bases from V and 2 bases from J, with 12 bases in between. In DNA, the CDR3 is TGTGCCAGCCGAATGGGGACAAACACTGAAGCTTTCTTT. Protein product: CASRMGTNTEAFF.

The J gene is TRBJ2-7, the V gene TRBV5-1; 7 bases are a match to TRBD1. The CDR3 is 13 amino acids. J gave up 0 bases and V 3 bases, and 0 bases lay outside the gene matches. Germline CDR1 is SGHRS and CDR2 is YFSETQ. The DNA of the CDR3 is TGCGCCAGCAGCTGGGACAGCTCCTACGAGCAGTACTTC. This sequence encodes CASSWDSSYEQYF.

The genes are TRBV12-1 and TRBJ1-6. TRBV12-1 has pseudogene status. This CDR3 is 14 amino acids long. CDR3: CRVRGGRDNSPLHF. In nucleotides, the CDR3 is TGTCGGGTTCGGGGGGGCAGGGATAATTCACCCCTCCACTTT.

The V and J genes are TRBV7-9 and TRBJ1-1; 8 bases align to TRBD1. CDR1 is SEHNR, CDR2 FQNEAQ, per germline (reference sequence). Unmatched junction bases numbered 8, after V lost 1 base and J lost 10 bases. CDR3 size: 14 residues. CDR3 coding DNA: TGTGCCAGCAGCTTAGACGGGACAGGTCTGGGAGCTTTCTTT. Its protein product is CASSLDGTGLGAFF.

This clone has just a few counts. The CDR3, as DNA: TGTGCCAGCAGCTTAATCGGGAGCGGCGAGCAGTACTTC. Translating it yields CASSLIGSGEQYF. The J gene is TRBJ2-7, the V gene TRBV11-2; D might be TRBD2 (6 bases). The CDR3 contains 13 residues. Germline lookup yields CDR1 SGHAT and CDR2 FQNNGV. V was trimmed by 2 bases and J by 6 bases, leaving 11 bases between them.

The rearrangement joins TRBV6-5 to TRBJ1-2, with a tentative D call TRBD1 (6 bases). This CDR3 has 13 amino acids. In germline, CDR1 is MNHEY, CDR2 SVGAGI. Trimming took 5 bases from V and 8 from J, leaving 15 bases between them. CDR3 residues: CASSTGTTIGYTF. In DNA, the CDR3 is TGTGCCAGCAGTACCGGGACAACGATCGGCTACACCTTC.

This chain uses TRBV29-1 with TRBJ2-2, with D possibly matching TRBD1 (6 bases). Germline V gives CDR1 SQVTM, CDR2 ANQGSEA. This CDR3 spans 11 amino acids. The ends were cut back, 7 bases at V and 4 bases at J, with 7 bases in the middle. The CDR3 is CSAGVTGELFF. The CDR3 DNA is TGCAGCGCAGGGGTCACCGGGGAGCTGTTTTTT.

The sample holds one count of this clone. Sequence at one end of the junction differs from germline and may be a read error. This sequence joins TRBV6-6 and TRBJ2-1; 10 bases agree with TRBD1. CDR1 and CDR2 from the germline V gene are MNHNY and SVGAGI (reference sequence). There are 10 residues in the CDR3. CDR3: CASSRDRGVF. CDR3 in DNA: TGTGCCAGCAGTCGGGACAGGGGTGTCTTC.

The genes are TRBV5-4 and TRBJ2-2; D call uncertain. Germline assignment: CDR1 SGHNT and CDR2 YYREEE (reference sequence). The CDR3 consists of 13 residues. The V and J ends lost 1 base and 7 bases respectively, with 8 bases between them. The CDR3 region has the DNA TGTGCCAGCAGCTTGTCGGTTGACGGGGAGCTGTTTTTT. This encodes CASSLSVDGELFF. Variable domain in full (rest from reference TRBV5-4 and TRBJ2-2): ETGVTQSPTHLIKTRGQQVTLRCSSQSGHNTVSWYQQALGQGPQFIFQYYREEENGRGNFPPRFSGLQFPNYSSELNVNALELDDSALYLCASSLSVDGELFFGEGSRLTVL.

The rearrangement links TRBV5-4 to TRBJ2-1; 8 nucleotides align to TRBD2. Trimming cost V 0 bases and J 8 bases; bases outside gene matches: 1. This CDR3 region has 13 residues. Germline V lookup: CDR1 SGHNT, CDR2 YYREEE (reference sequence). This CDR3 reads CASSLGTSHEQFF. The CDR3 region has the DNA TGTGCCAGCAGCTTGGGGACTAGCCATGAGCAGTTCTTC.

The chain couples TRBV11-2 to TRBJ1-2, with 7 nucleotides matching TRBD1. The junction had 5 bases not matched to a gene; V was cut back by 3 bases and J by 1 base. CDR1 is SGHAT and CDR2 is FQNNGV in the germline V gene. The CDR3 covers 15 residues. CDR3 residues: CASSFTRDSNYGYTF. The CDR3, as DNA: TGTGCCAGCAGCTTCACCCGGGACAGTAACTATGGCTACACCTTC.

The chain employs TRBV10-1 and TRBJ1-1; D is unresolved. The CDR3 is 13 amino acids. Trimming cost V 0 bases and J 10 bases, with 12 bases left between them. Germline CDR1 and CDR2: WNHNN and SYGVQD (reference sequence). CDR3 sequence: CASSESEFGPAFF. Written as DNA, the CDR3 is TGCGCCAGCAGTGAGTCGGAATTTGGGCCAGCTTTCTTT.

CDR3 loop: CASSAGGASPWNTEAFF. In DNA form, the CDR3 reads TGCGCCAGCAGTGCCGGTGGGGCCTCGCCCTGGAACACTGAAGCTTTCTTT. This chain uses TRBV10-1 with TRBJ1-1; possibly TRBD1 for D (5 bases). This CDR3 region has 17 residues. Looked up from germline, CDR1 is WNHNN and CDR2 is SYGVQD (reference sequence). The ends were cut back, 4 bases at V and 1 base at J, with 19 bases in the middle.

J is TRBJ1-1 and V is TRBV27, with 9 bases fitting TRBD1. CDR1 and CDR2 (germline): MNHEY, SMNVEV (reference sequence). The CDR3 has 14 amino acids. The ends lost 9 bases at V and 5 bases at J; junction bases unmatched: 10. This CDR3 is CASFRQGEGTEAFF. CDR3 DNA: TGTGCCAGTTTTCGACAGGGGGAGGGTACTGAAGCTTTCTTT.

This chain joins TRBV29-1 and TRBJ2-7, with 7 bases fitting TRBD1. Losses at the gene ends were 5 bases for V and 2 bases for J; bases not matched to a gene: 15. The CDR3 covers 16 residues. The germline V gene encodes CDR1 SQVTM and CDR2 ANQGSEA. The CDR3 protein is CSVHYPTGLQAYEQYF. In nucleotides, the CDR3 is TGCAGCGTTCACTACCCGACAGGGCTCCAAGCCTACGAGCAGTACTTC.

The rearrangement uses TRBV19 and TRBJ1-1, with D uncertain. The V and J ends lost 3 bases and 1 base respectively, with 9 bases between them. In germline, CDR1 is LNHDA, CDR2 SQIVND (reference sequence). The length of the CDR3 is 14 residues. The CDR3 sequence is CASSIGAGNTEAFF. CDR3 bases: TGTGCCAGTAGTATCGGTGCGGGGAACACTGAAGCTTTCTTT.

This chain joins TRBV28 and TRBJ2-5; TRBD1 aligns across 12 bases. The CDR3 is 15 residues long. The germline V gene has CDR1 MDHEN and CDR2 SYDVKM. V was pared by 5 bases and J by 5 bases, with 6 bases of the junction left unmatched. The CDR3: CASSHRDRGHETQYF. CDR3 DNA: TGTGCCAGCAGTCACAGGGACAGGGGGCATGAGACCCAGTACTTC.

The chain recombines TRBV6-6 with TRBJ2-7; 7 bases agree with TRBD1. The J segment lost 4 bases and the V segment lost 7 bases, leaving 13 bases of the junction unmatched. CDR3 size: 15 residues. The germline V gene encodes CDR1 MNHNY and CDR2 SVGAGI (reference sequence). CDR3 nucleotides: TGTGCCAGCACCCAGACGAGACAGGGCAAGTACGAGCAGTACTTC. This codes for CASTQTRQGKYEQYF.

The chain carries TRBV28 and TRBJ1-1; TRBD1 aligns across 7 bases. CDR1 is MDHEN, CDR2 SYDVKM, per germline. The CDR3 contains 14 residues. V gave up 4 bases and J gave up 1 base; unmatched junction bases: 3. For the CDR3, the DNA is TGTGCCAGCAGTTCGACAGGGACGAACACTGAAGCTTTCTTT. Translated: CASSSTGTNTEAFF.

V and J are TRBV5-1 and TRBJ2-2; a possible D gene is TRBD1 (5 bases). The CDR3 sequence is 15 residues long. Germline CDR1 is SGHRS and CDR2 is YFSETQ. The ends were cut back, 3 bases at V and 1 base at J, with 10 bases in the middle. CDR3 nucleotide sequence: TGCGCCAGCAGCTCGCAGGGTAGGAACACCGGGGAGCTGTTTTTT. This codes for CASSSQGRNTGELFF.

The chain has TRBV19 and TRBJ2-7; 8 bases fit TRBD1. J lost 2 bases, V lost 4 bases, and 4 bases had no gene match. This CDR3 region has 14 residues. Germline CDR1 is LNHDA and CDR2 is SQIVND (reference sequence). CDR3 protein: CASSTTGDAYEQYF. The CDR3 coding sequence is TGTGCCAGTAGTACGACAGGGGACGCCTACGAGCAGTACTTC.

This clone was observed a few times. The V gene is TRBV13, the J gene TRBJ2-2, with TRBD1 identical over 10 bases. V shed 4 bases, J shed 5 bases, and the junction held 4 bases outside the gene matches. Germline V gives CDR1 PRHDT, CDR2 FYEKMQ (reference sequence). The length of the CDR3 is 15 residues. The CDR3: CASSSRDRGTGELFF. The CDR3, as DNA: TGTGCCAGCAGCTCTCGGGACAGGGGAACCGGGGAGCTGTTTTTT.

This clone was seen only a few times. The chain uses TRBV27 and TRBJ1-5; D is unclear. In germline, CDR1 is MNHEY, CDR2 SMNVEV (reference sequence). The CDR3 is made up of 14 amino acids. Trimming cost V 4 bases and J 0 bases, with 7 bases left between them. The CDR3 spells CASSSFSSNQPQHF. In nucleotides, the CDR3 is TGTGCCAGCAGTTCCTTTAGTAGCAATCAGCCCCAGCATTTT.

This chain's CDR3 is CASSGSRYEQYF. Here the CDR3 DNA reads TGTGCCAGCAGCGGGAGCAGGTACGAGCAGTACTTC. This chain connects TRBV6-5 to TRBJ2-7; tentative D call: TRBD2 (6 bases). Trimming removed 6 bases at V and 4 bases at J, with 10 bases between. The germline V gene has CDR1 MNHEY and CDR2 SVGAGI. There are 12 residues in the CDR3.

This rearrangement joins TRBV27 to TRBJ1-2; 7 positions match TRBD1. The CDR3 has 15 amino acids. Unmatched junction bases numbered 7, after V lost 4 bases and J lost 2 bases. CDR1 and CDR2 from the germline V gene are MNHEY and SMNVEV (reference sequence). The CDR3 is CASSSFPGQNYGYTF. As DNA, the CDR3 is TGTGCCAGCAGTTCCTTTCCGGGACAGAACTATGGCTACACCTTC.